A selection of T cell receptor beta chains follows, all from one sample in a study of blood T cells in healthy people across ages. TCRdb redid the calling of the 5' RACE reads with MiXCR, one entry per CDR3 protein. Here the sample spans around 790,000 distinct CDR3 sequences, approximately 44% being singletons. The sequenced sample consisted of blood. Receptors originate from a man between 60 and 75 years old in good health. Each CDR3 is given with its conserved first and last residue. A D gene is named only where the DNA matches it firmly. Size tells how often a clone was seen (once, few, many) or the class of an expanded clone, and some rows leave it out.

clone size	V gene	D gene	CDR3 length	J gene	CDR3 protein	CDR3 DNA
few	TRBV7-6	TRBD2	16	TRBJ2-7	CASSRTSGGFLSEQYF	TGTGCCAGCAGTCGGACTAGCGGGGGGTTTTTATCCGAGCAGTACTTC
-	TRBV6-1	TRBD1	15	TRBJ1-1	CASRGTGQQNTEAFF	TGTGCCAGCAGGGGGACAGGGCAGCAGAACACTGAAGCTTTCTTT
-	TRBV7-6	TRBD2	13	TRBJ2-7	CASSFTPAGGTYF	TGTGCCAGCAGCTTTACGCCAGCGGGGGGGACGTACTTC
few	TRBV4-3	TRBD1	18	TRBJ2-1	CASSQDWTGKVGYNEQFF	TGCGCCAGCAGCCAAGATTGGACAGGGAAGGTTGGCTACAATGAGCAGTTCTTC
few	TRBV15	-	15	TRBJ1-6	CASTNRSSYNSPLHF	TGTGCGTCTACGAACAGGAGCTCCTATAATTCACCCCTCCACTTT
-	TRBV7-2	TRBD2	16	TRBJ2-5	CASSPTSGGAPETQYF	TGTGCCAGCAGCCCTACTAGCGGGGGGGCTCCAGAGACCCAGTACTTC
-	TRBV24-1	TRBD1	15	TRBJ1-2	CATSDRTHRGDGYTF	TGTGCCACCAGTGATCGCACCCACAGGGGGGATGGCTACACCTTC
-	TRBV5-1	-	14	TRBJ2-7	CASSLEAYSYEQYF	TGCGCCAGCAGCTTAGAGGCCTACTCCTACGAGCAGTACTTC
-	TRBV7-9	TRBD1	17	TRBJ2-6	CASGIRDSLSGANVLTF	TGTGCCAGCGGCATTCGGGACAGCCTCTCTGGGGCCAACGTCCTGACTTTC
-	TRBV10-3	-	12	TRBJ2-7	CAISGQGHEQYF	TGTGCCATCAGTGGCCAAGGCCACGAGCAGTACTTC
-	TRBV4-3	-	12	TRBJ1-1	CASSQDRGLAFF	TGCGCCAGCAGCCAAGACAGGGGTTTAGCTTTCTTT
few	TRBV28	-	15	TRBJ2-1	CASRGAGPLRDEQFF	TGTGCCAGCAGGGGGGCGGGACCTCTTAGGGATGAGCAGTTCTTC
few	TRBV7-2	-	16	TRBJ1-4	CASSLSAPATNEKLFF	TGTGCCAGCAGCCTTTCCGCGCCGGCAACTAATGAAAAACTGTTTTTT
many	TRBV11-2	-	13	TRBJ2-7	CATRGAADYEQYF	TGTGCCACGAGGGGCGCAGCGGACTACGAGCAGTACTTC
-	TRBV6-5	TRBD1	15	TRBJ2-3	CASSRQGEPTDTQYF	TGTGCCAGCAGTAGACAGGGGGAACCGACAGATACGCAGTATTTT
-	TRBV5-4	-	14	TRBJ2-5	CASNRGGVQETQYF	TGTGCCAGCAACCGAGGCGGAGTTCAAGAGACCCAGTACTTC
once	TRBV2	-	14	TRBJ1-2	CASSERGRDYGYTF	TGTGCCAGCAGTGAAAGGGGAAGGGACTATGGCTACACCTTC
few	TRBV20-1	TRBD1	15	TRBJ1-4	CSAPGQAATNEKLFF	TGCAGTGCTCCTGGACAGGCTGCAACTAATGAAAAACTGTTTTTT
-	TRBV20-1	-	16	TRBJ2-4	CSITSGGSLTKNIQYF	TGCAGTATAACTTCTGGGGGTAGCCTGACCAAAAACATTCAGTACTTC
-	TRBV12-3/TRBV12-4	-	11	TRBJ2-7	CASAHGREQYF	TGTGCCAGCGCCCACGGCCGCGAGCAGTACTTC
-	TRBV3-1	TRBD2	14	TRBJ2-1	CASRKAGGSNEQFF	TGTGCCAGCAGAAAAGCGGGGGGCTCCAATGAGCAGTTCTTC
-	TRBV7-2	-	13	TRBJ2-2	CASRSGNTGELFF	TGTGCCAGCAGGTCAGGGAACACCGGGGAGCTGTTTTTT
-	TRBV27	TRBD2	15	TRBJ2-3	CASSPFTSGTDTQYF	TGTGCCAGCAGCCCGTTTACTAGCGGCACAGATACGCAGTATTTT
-	TRBV14	-	15	TRBJ2-3	CASSQLGLTIDTQYF	TGTGCCAGCAGCCAACTGGGCTTGACGATAGATACGCAGTATTTT
-	TRBV6-2/TRBV6-3	-	15	TRBJ1-4	CASTTGPGFVEKLFF	TGTGCCAGCACCACCGGTCCTGGCTTTGTCGAAAAACTGTTTTTT
-	TRBV7-2	-	13	TRBJ2-7	CATTGTRSYEQYF	TGTGCCACCACCGGCACTAGGTCCTACGAGCAGTACTTC
few	TRBV20-1	-	11	TRBJ1-5	CSASLNQPQHF	TGCAGTGCTAGCCTGAATCAGCCCCAGCATTTT
-	TRBV18	-	15	TRBJ1-5	CASSAGAHSNQPQHF	TGTGCCAGCTCGGCAGGGGCGCATAGCAATCAGCCCCAGCATTTT
few	TRBV2	TRBD2	14	TRBJ2-3	CASSPTSGSNTQYF	TGTGCCAGCAGCCCGACTAGCGGGAGCAATACGCAGTATTTT
-	TRBV7-2	-	15	TRBJ2-2	CASSLGRGRTGELFF	TGTGCCAGCAGCTTGGGCAGGGGGAGGACCGGGGAGCTGTTTTTT
-	TRBV5-1	TRBD1	13	TRBJ1-2	CASADRVNYGYTF	TGCGCCAGCGCGGACAGGGTGAACTATGGCTACACCTTC
-	TRBV5-6	TRBD1	15	TRBJ2-7	CASSLYRDSTYEQYF	TGTGCCAGCAGCCTATACAGGGACAGTACCTACGAGCAGTACTTC
-	TRBV6-2/TRBV6-3	-	15	TRBJ2-1	CASRTAGIKGNEQFF	TGTGCCAGCCGGACAGCGGGGATCAAGGGGAATGAGCAGTTCTTC
-	TRBV7-2	-	12	TRBJ1-2	CASSLRRSGYTF	TGTGCCAGCAGCTTGAGGAGGAGCGGCTACACCTTC
-	TRBV6-2/TRBV6-3	TRBD1	14	TRBJ2-7	CASSTRGQGYEQYF	TGTGCCAGCAGCACTCGTGGACAGGGCTACGAGCAGTACTTC
-	TRBV4-2	TRBD1	15	TRBJ1-1	CASSPPGQGITEAFF	TGTGCCAGCAGCCCCCCGGGACAGGGAATCACTGAAGCTTTCTTT
-	TRBV10-3	TRBD1	18	TRBJ2-5	CAISKLVTGQGEGETQYF	TGTGCCATCAGTAAGCTAGTAACCGGACAGGGCGAAGGAGAGACCCAGTACTTC
-	TRBV27	-	13	TRBJ2-6	CASTKSGANVLTF	TGTGCCAGCACAAAGTCTGGGGCCAACGTCCTGACTTTC
-	TRBV24-1	-	13	TRBJ2-3	CATSYSSTDTQYF	TGTGCCACCAGCTATTCTAGCACAGATACGCAGTATTTT
-	TRBV6-5	TRBD2	13	TRBJ2-5	CASSRTSQETQYF	TGTGCCAGCAGTAGGACTAGCCAAGAGACCCAGTACTTC
-	TRBV5-1	-	14	TRBJ2-7	CASRRGFLSYEQYF	TGCGCCAGCAGAAGAGGTTTCCTCTCCTACGAGCAGTACTTC
-	TRBV30	TRBD1	16	TRBJ1-5	CAWSLHIDRGNQPQHF	TGTGCCTGGAGTTTACATATCGACAGGGGGAATCAGCCCCAGCATTTT
-	TRBV7-2	-	14	TRBJ1-1	CASRGTKGNTEAFF	TGTGCCAGCAGGGGGACCAAGGGGAACACTGAAGCTTTCTTT
-	TRBV6-2/TRBV6-3	-	14	TRBJ1-1	CASKVDQGRREAFF	TGTGCCAGCAAGGTCGATCAGGGACGACGGGAGGCTTTCTTT
-	TRBV20-1	-	16	TRBJ1-6	CSARRAGGLVGSPLHF	TGCAGTGCTAGGAGGGCGGGGGGCCTAGTCGGTTCACCCCTCCACTTT
few	TRBV5-1	TRBD1	15	TRBJ2-3	CASSQPQGSTDTQYF	TGCGCCAGCAGCCAACCACAGGGGTCTACAGATACGCAGTATTTT
-	TRBV7-2	TRBD2	16	TRBJ2-1	CASSLIWTSGDNEQFF	TGTGCCAGCAGCTTAATTTGGACTAGCGGCGACAATGAGCAGTTCTTC
-	TRBV21-1	-	15	TRBJ2-5	CASSKSGEWGETQYF	TGTGCCAGCAGCAAGTCGGGGGAGTGGGGAGAGACCCAGTACTTC
-	TRBV28	-	14	TRBJ1-2	CASSVGVAVYGYTF	TGTGCTAGCAGTGTGGGGGTGGCTGTCTATGGCTACACCTTC
few	TRBV5-1	-	15	TRBJ2-7	CASSLEAGSAYEQYF	TGCGCCAGCAGCTTGGAGGCAGGGTCCGCCTACGAGCAGTACTTC
-	TRBV12-3/TRBV12-4	TRBD1	15	TRBJ2-1	CASIRLTGDKDEQFF	TGTGCCAGCATACGTTTAACAGGGGATAAGGATGAGCAGTTCTTC
few	TRBV18	-	13	TRBJ1-2	CASSTRTEDGYTF	TGTGCCAGCTCAACAAGGACAGAAGATGGCTACACCTTC
-	TRBV6-2/TRBV6-3	TRBD2	16	TRBJ2-5	CASSPTSGGFRETQYF	TGTGCCAGCAGCCCCACTAGCGGGGGGTTTAGAGAGACCCAGTACTTC
-	TRBV27	-	15	TRBJ2-3	CASSPRQGRSDTQYF	TGTGCCAGCAGTCCCCGGCAGGGGAGGTCAGATACGCAGTATTTT
few	TRBV4-3	-	17	TRBJ2-1	CASSQARLTGSYNEQFF	TGCGCCAGCAGCCAAGCTAGGCTAACGGGCTCCTACAATGAGCAGTTCTTC
few	TRBV11-2	TRBD1	15	TRBJ2-2	CASSLQGAIDGELFF	TGTGCCAGCAGCTTACAGGGGGCGATAGACGGGGAGCTGTTTTTT
-	TRBV2	-	14	TRBJ2-3	CASSALLDGDTQYF	TGTGCCAGCAGTGCTCTCTTGGACGGAGATACGCAGTATTTT
-	TRBV5-1	-	14	TRBJ2-7	CASSLGWATHEQYF	TGCGCCAGCAGCTTGGGATGGGCGACCCACGAGCAGTACTTC
-	TRBV11-2	TRBD1	14	TRBJ2-7	CASSVTGVQHEQYF	TGTGCCAGCAGCGTAACAGGGGTTCAGCACGAGCAGTACTTC
-	TRBV7-2	-	14	TRBJ1-6	CASSLVKLRSPLHF	TGTGCCAGCAGCTTAGTTAAATTGCGTTCACCCCTCCACTTT